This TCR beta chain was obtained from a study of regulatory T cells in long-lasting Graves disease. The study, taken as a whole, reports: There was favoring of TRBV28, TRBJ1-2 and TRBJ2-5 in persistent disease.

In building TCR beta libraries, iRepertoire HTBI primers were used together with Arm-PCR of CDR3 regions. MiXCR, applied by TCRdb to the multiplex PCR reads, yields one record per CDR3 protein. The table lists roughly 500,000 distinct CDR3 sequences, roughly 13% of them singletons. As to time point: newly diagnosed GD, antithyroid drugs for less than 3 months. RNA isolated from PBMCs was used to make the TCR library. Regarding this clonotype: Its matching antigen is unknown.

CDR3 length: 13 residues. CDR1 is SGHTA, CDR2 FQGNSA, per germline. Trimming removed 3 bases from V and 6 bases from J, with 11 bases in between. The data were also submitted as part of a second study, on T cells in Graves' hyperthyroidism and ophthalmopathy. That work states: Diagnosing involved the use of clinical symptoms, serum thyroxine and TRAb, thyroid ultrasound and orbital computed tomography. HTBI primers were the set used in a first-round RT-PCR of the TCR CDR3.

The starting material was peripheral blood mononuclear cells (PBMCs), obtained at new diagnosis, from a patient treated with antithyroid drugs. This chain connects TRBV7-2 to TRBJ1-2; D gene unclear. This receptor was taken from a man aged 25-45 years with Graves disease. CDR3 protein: CASSFRAPHGYTF. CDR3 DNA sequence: TGTGCCAGCAGCTTTCGGGCACCCCATGGCTACACCTTC.